This is a list of T cell receptor beta chains from one sample in a study of T cell responses to AZD1222 COVID-19 vaccine. The method was immunoSEQ multiplex PCR; TCRdb's version includes in-frame clones alone and lacks a portion of them. The sample lists roughly 110,000 clones, about 85% seen once, with 3.5% to 4.5% in the top ten. The source material was peripheral blood, sampled on day 0 of AZD1222 vaccination. The receptors derive from an adult in good health. CDR3s include the opening cysteine and the closing phenylalanine or tryptophan. Fields, in order: CDR3 protein, CDR3 DNA, clone size, D gene, V gene, J gene. A D gene is named only where the DNA matches it firmly. Clone sizes are given selectively: once, few, many, or a class where the clone is expanded.

CDR3aa: CASMRAYKLFF; CDR3nt: TGTGCCAGCATGAGAGCGTATAAACTGTTTTTT; abundance: .; d_gene: .; v_gene: TRBV2; j_gene: TRBJ1-4
CDR3aa: CATSDLAGTTTDTQYF; CDR3nt: TGTGCCACCAGTGATTTGGCCGGGACAACCACAGATACGCAGTATTTT; abundance: .; d_gene: .; v_gene: TRBV24-1; j_gene: TRBJ2-3
CDR3aa: CASSQGETDDGYTF; CDR3nt: TGCGCCAGCAGCCAAGGGGAGACGGATGATGGCTACACCTTC; abundance: .; d_gene: .; v_gene: TRBV4-3; j_gene: TRBJ1-2
CDR3aa: CASSPGTALNEQYF; CDR3nt: TGTGCCAGCAGTCCGGGGACGGCCCTAAACGAGCAGTACTTC; abundance: once; d_gene: .; v_gene: TRBV28; j_gene: TRBJ2-7
CDR3aa: CASSLGVSGSIETQYF; CDR3nt: TGTGCCAGCAGCTTAGGGGTTAGCGGGAGTATTGAGACCCAGTACTTC; abundance: .; d_gene: TRBD2; v_gene: TRBV11-3; j_gene: TRBJ2-5
CDR3aa: CASSPSSSYNEQFF; CDR3nt: TGTGCCAGCTCACCCAGTTCCTCCTACAATGAGCAGTTCTTC; abundance: .; d_gene: .; v_gene: TRBV18; j_gene: TRBJ2-1
CDR3aa: CASSFSREGTNNEQFF; CDR3nt: TGTGCCAGCAGTTTTTCCCGCGAAGGGACCAACAATGAGCAGTTCTTC; abundance: .; d_gene: .; v_gene: TRBV11-3; j_gene: TRBJ2-1
CDR3aa: CASSARDEPRETQYF; CDR3nt: TGTGCCAGCAGCGCCCGGGACGAGCCCCGAGAGACCCAGTACTTC; abundance: .; d_gene: .; v_gene: TRBV3-1/TRBV3-2; j_gene: TRBJ2-5
CDR3aa: CASSQRGRLGTEAFF; CDR3nt: TGCGCCAGCAGCCAACGAGGGCGGTTAGGCACTGAAGCTTTCTTT; abundance: .; d_gene: .; v_gene: TRBV4-1; j_gene: TRBJ1-1
CDR3aa: CASSPDPMGANNSPLHF; CDR3nt: TGCGCCAGCAGCCCCGACCCCATGGGTGCGAATAATTCACCCCTCCACTTT; abundance: .; d_gene: .; v_gene: TRBV4-3; j_gene: TRBJ1-6
CDR3aa: CASSPAGVVREQYF; CDR3nt: TGTGCCAGCAGCCCAGCGGGAGTGGTGAGGGAGCAGTACTTC; abundance: .; d_gene: TRBD2; v_gene: TRBV9; j_gene: TRBJ2-7
CDR3aa: CASSSRPPRKQEQYF; CDR3nt: TGTGCCAGCAGCTCCCGGCCTCCTCGAAAGCAGGAGCAGTACTTC; abundance: .; d_gene: .; v_gene: TRBV7-2; j_gene: TRBJ2-7
CDR3aa: CASSQEKADEQFF; CDR3nt: TGTGCCAGCAGCCAAGAGAAAGCGGATGAGCAGTTCTTC; abundance: .; d_gene: .; v_gene: TRBV4-2; j_gene: TRBJ2-1
CDR3aa: CASSSDRGSYNEQFF; CDR3nt: TGTGCCAGCAGCTCGGACAGGGGGTCCTACAATGAGCAGTTCTTC; abundance: .; d_gene: TRBD1; v_gene: TRBV7-3; j_gene: TRBJ2-1
CDR3aa: CATRFSTDTQYF; CDR3nt: TGTGCCACCCGCTTTAGCACAGATACGCAGTATTTT; abundance: .; d_gene: .; v_gene: TRBV6-5; j_gene: TRBJ2-3
CDR3aa: CASSLAGGSADTQYF; CDR3nt: TGTGCCAGCAGCTTAGCGGGAGGAAGCGCAGATACGCAGTATTTT; abundance: .; d_gene: .; v_gene: TRBV7-2; j_gene: TRBJ2-3
CDR3aa: CASSLGQLTTNEKLFF; CDR3nt: TGTGCCAGCAGCTTAGGACAGCTCACAACTAATGAAAAACTGTTTTTT; abundance: .; d_gene: .; v_gene: TRBV7-8; j_gene: TRBJ1-4
CDR3aa: CAWSRGGADTGELFF; CDR3nt: TGTGCCTGGTCAAGAGGGGGGGCGGACACCGGGGAGCTGTTTTTT; abundance: .; d_gene: .; v_gene: TRBV30; j_gene: TRBJ2-2
CDR3aa: CASSQDPSWGRDEQYF; CDR3nt: TGCGCCAGCAGCCAAGATCCCTCCTGGGGGCGGGACGAGCAGTACTTC; abundance: once; d_gene: .; v_gene: TRBV4-3; j_gene: TRBJ2-7
CDR3aa: CASRPGQGNTIYF; CDR3nt: TGTGCCAGCCGACCGGGACAGGGGAACACCATATATTTT; abundance: .; d_gene: TRBD1; v_gene: TRBV9; j_gene: TRBJ1-3
CDR3aa: CAAQSTGGNEQFF; CDR3nt: TGTGCCGCCCAATCGACAGGGGGCAATGAGCAGTTCTTC; abundance: .; d_gene: TRBD1; v_gene: TRBV18; j_gene: TRBJ2-1
CDR3aa: CASSPKGTVGANVLTF; CDR3nt: TGTGCCAGCAGCCCAAAAGGGACAGTGGGGGCCAACGTCCTGACTTTC; abundance: .; d_gene: TRBD1; v_gene: TRBV7-3; j_gene: TRBJ2-6
CDR3aa: CASSLEGRNSPLHF; CDR3nt: TGTGCCAGCAGCTTAGAGGGGAGGAATTCACCCCTCCACTTT; abundance: .; d_gene: .; v_gene: TRBV7-2; j_gene: TRBJ1-6
CDR3aa: CASSFSVFGNTEAFF; CDR3nt: TGTGCCAGCAGTTTCTCGGTATTTGGGAACACTGAAGCTTTCTTT; abundance: .; d_gene: .; v_gene: TRBV27; j_gene: TRBJ1-1
CDR3aa: CASSLSRGNTEAFF; CDR3nt: TGTGCCAGCAGCTTAAGCCGGGGGAACACTGAAGCTTTCTTT; abundance: .; d_gene: .; v_gene: TRBV11-2; j_gene: TRBJ1-1
CDR3aa: CASSTRQGSGIQYF; CDR3nt: TGTGCCAGCAGCACGAGACAGGGGTCGGGCATTCAGTACTTC; abundance: .; d_gene: TRBD1; v_gene: TRBV7-3; j_gene: TRBJ2-4
CDR3aa: CASSRAGGTDTQYF; CDR3nt: TGTGCCAGTAGTCGGGCGGGAGGGACAGATACGCAGTATTTT; abundance: .; d_gene: TRBD2; v_gene: TRBV19; j_gene: TRBJ2-3
CDR3aa: CASRQGLAGVYYNEQFF; CDR3nt: TGTGCCAGCAGGCAAGGACTAGCGGGAGTATACTACAATGAGCAGTTCTTC; abundance: .; d_gene: TRBD2; v_gene: TRBV28; j_gene: TRBJ2-1
CDR3aa: CASSQEKGNYEQYF; CDR3nt: TGCGCCAGCAGCCAAGAAAAAGGGAACTACGAGCAGTACTTC; abundance: .; d_gene: .; v_gene: TRBV4-3; j_gene: TRBJ2-7
CDR3aa: CASSRAGVDSYNEQFF; CDR3nt: TGTGCCAGCAGCCGGGCGGGGGTGGACTCCTACAATGAGCAGTTCTTC; abundance: .; d_gene: TRBD2; v_gene: TRBV4-2; j_gene: TRBJ2-1
CDR3aa: CASSMGAWNTEAFF; CDR3nt: TGTGCCAGTAGTATGGGGGCCTGGAACACTGAAGCTTTCTTT; abundance: .; d_gene: .; v_gene: TRBV19; j_gene: TRBJ1-1
CDR3aa: CASSQMTGTGSPLHF; CDR3nt: TGTGCCAGCAGCCAGATGACAGGGACGGGTTCACCCCTCCACTTT; abundance: .; d_gene: TRBD1; v_gene: TRBV14; j_gene: TRBJ1-6
CDR3aa: CASTSGVGEKLFF; CDR3nt: TGTGCCAGTACATCGGGGGTTGGTGAAAAACTGTTTTTT; abundance: .; d_gene: .; v_gene: TRBV19; j_gene: TRBJ1-4
CDR3aa: CASSYSERAAEAFF; CDR3nt: TGTGCCAGCAGTTACAGTGAGAGGGCGGCTGAAGCTTTCTTT; abundance: .; d_gene: .; v_gene: TRBV6-2/TRBV6-3; j_gene: TRBJ1-1
CDR3aa: CAWTSGGSTDTQYF; CDR3nt: TGTGCCTGGACTAGCGGGGGGTCCACAGATACGCAGTATTTT; abundance: .; d_gene: TRBD2; v_gene: TRBV30; j_gene: TRBJ2-3
CDR3aa: CASSVDLGQGTYGYTF; CDR3nt: TGTGCCAGCAGCGTGGACCTAGGACAGGGGACCTATGGCTACACCTTC; abundance: .; d_gene: TRBD1; v_gene: TRBV9; j_gene: TRBJ1-2
CDR3aa: CASLPRRTSRNEQFF; CDR3nt: TGTGCCAGCCTTCCTAGACGGACTAGCAGGAATGAGCAGTTCTTC; abundance: few; d_gene: TRBD2; v_gene: TRBV27; j_gene: TRBJ2-1
CDR3aa: CAISLSELNSPLHF; CDR3nt: TGTGCCATCAGCTTAAGTGAACTTAATTCACCCCTCCACTTT; abundance: .; d_gene: .; v_gene: TRBV10-3; j_gene: TRBJ1-6
CDR3aa: CASSQDTFGNEQFF; CDR3nt: TGTGCCAGCAGCCAGGACACTTTTGGCAATGAGCAGTTCTTC; abundance: .; d_gene: .; v_gene: TRBV3-1/TRBV3-2; j_gene: TRBJ2-1
CDR3aa: CASIPQPGLEGSYEQYF; CDR3nt: TGCGCCAGCATTCCCCAACCGGGACTAGAGGGGTCCTACGAGCAGTACTTC; abundance: few; d_gene: TRBD2; v_gene: TRBV5-1; j_gene: TRBJ2-7
CDR3aa: CASSNSRLADTQYF; CDR3nt: TGTGCCAGCAGCAACTCGAGACTAGCAGATACGCAGTATTTT; abundance: .; d_gene: .; v_gene: TRBV7-3; j_gene: TRBJ2-3
CDR3aa: CASSYGNTIYF; CDR3nt: TGTGCCAGCAGTTATGGAAACACCATATATTTT; abundance: .; d_gene: .; v_gene: TRBV6-2/TRBV6-3; j_gene: TRBJ1-3
CDR3aa: CASSEFLEGWGSPLHF; CDR3nt: TGTGCCAGCAGTGAATTTCTAGAGGGCTGGGGTTCACCCCTCCACTTT; abundance: .; d_gene: .; v_gene: TRBV25-1; j_gene: TRBJ1-6